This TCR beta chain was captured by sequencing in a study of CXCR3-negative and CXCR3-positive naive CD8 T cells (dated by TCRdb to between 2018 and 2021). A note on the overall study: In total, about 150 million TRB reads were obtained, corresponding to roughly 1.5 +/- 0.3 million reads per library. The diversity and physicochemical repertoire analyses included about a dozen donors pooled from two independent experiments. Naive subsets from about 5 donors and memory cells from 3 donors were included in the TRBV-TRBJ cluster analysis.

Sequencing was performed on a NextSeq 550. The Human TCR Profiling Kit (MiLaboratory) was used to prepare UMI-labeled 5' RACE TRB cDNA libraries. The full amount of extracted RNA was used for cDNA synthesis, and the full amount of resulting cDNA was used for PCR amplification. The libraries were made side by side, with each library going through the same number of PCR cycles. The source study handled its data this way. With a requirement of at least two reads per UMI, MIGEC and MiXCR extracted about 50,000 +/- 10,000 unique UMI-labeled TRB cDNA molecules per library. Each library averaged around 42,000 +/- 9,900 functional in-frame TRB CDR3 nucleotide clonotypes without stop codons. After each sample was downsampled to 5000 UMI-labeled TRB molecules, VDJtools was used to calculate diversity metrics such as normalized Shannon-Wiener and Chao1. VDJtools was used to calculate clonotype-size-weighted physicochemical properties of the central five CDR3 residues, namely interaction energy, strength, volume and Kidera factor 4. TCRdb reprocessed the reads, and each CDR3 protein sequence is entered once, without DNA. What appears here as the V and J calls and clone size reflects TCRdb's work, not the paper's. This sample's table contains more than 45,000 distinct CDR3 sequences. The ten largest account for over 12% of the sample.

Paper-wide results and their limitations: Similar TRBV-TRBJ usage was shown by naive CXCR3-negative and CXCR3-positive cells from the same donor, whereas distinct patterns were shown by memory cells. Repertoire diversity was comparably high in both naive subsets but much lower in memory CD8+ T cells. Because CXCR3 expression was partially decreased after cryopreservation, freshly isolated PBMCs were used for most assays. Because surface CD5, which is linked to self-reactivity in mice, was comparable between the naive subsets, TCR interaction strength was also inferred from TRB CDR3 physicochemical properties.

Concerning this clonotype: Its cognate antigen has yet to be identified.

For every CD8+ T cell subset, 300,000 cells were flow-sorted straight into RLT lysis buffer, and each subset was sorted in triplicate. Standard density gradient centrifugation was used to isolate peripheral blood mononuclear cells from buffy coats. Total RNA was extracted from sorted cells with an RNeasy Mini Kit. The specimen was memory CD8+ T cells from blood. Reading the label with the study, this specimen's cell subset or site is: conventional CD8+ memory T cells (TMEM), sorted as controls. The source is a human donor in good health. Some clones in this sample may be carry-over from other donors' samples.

This receptor carries the CDR3 CASSRNKDGWDRGQRGYTF. The sequence joins TRBV9 to TRBJ1-2; TCRdb designates TRBD1, a call that cannot be tested without DNA. Via the germline V gene, CDR1 is SGDLS and CDR2 YYNGEE. From the cysteine through the phenylalanine, the CDR3 covers 19 amino acids. This entry has no DNA.